The source of this T cell receptor (beta chain) is a study of blood T cell repertoires in COVID-19. Assay: immunoSEQ multiplex PCR; the TCRdb copy retains only in-frame clones and omits some. The sample has roughly 360,000 clones, under 85% seen once. The germline V gene has CDR1 SEHNR and CDR2 FQNEAQ (reference sequence). This CDR3 is 14 amino acids long. The V end lost 7 bases, the J end lost 4 bases, and 13 bases lay between the germline ends. The specimen was PBMCs or T cells enriched from blood (not recorded which). The chain combines TRBV7-9 with TRBJ1-4; no definite D call. This TCR derives from a woman in her fifties or sixties who had recovered from COVID-19. CDR3 loop: CASTQSGGNEKLFF. The CDR3 bases are TGTGCCAGCACTCAGAGTGGCGGTAATGAAAAACTGTTTTTT.